This T cell receptor (beta chain) derives from a study of shared clonotypes between healthy human individuals. The study, taken as a whole, reports: The diversity represented, both genetic and in exposure history, was limited by few donors.

CDR3 size: 15 residues. Germline assignment: CDR1 GTSNPN and CDR2 SVGIG (reference sequence). For every subset, genomic DNA was evenly distributed across several immunoSEQ plates. Generated by immunoSEQ multiplex PCR, the TCRdb table keeps only in-frame clones and is missing some. This table holds 450,000 to 500,000 clones, around 80% found once. As concerns this clone: Antigen: not known. This may arise from a read error, as a much more abundant clone is one base away.

The sequence was obtained from a woman in her 40s in good health. Some clones in this sample may be carry-over from other donors' samples. J is TRBJ2-5 and V is TRBV30; 11 bases line up with TRBD2. The end of the DNA aligns better with TRBJ2-7, so the J call may be wrong. Sequences were obtained from PBMCs. The DNA of the CDR3 is TGTGCCTGGAGTGCGGTAGCGGGAGGGGCCTACGAGCAGTACTTC. The encoded protein is CAWSAVAGGAYEQYF.